The 23 T cell receptor beta chains below come from one sample, sequenced in a study of vaccination effects on CD4 cells after COVID-19. Produced via immunoSEQ multiplex PCR; TCRdb's table is partial and in-frame only. The data contain 45,000 or so clones, roughly 76% of them singletons. Their antigens remain unidentified. Culture proceeded for 10 days, and CD4+ T cells were then isolated. This specimen consisted of CD4+ T cells from PBMCs cultured without peptide, obtained before COVID-19 vaccination. These receptors were collected from a human donor who had a prior SARS-CoV-2 infection.

The chain has TRBV3-1 (or the pseudogene TRBV3-2) and TRBJ2-7, with D perhaps being TRBD1 or TRBD2 (6 bases each). Between the trimmed V and J ends, which lost 1 base and 5 bases, there was a span of 15 bases. This CDR3 is built from 15 residues. The germline CDR1 and CDR2 sequences are LGHDT and YNNKEL (reference sequence). In nucleotides, the CDR3 is TGTGCCAGCAGCCAAGTCTTGGGGGGCTCGAACGAGCAGTACTTC. It specifies CASSQVLGGSNEQYF.

The J gene is TRBJ1-6, the V gene TRBV6-6; maybe TRBD1 (5 bases). The V and J ends lost 4 bases and 8 bases respectively, with 12 bases between them. Germline V gene data show CDR1 as MNHNY and CDR2 as SVGAGI (reference sequence). The CDR3 extends over 14 amino acids. CDR3 DNA sequence: TGTGCCAGCAGTTCCGGGGGAGATGATTCACCCCTCCACTTT. Protein product: CASSSGGDDSPLHF.

The chain combines TRBV6-5 with TRBJ1-1; weak D call: TRBD1 (6 bases). The germline V and J ends were trimmed by 5 bases and 3 bases, with 13 bases remaining between them. Germline V gives CDR1 MNHEY, CDR2 SVGAGI. The CDR3 has 14 amino acids. CDR3 in DNA: TGTGCCAGCAGTATAACCAGGGGAGACACTGAAGCTTTCTTT. This translates into CASSITRGDTEAFF.

The chain couples TRBV6-2 or TRBV6-3 to TRBJ2-5, with TRBD1 identical over 12 bases. This CDR3 comprises 15 residues. The V and J ends lost 0 bases and 5 bases, in that order; junction bases with no gene match: 1. CDR1 is MNHEY, CDR2 SVGEGT, per germline. This CDR3 reads CASSYSGTGGETQYF. CDR3 DNA sequence: TGTGCCAGCAGTTACTCAGGGACAGGGGGCGAGACCCAGTACTTC.

The chain employs TRBV30 and TRBJ1-6; 9 nucleotides align to TRBD1. With V trimmed by 3 bases and J by 4 bases, 4 bases remained unmatched. The CDR3 totals 15 residues. Germline CDR1 and CDR2: GTSNPN and SVGIG (reference sequence). The CDR3 loop is CAWRQGATYNSPLHF. The CDR3 DNA is TGTGCCTGGAGACAGGGGGCGACGTATAATTCACCCCTCCACTTT.

V usage is TRBV7-8 and J usage is TRBJ1-2; D gene uncertain. Germline V lookup: CDR1 SGHVS, CDR2 FQNEAQ. The CDR3 is 15 residues long. V lost 1 base and J lost 5, with 14 bases in between. CDR3 DNA sequence: TGTGCCAGCAGCTTAGTTCTCCGGGGAGGTTATGGCTACACCTTC. As protein: CASSLVLRGGYGYTF.

The chain employs TRBV2 and TRBJ1-1; D is unresolved. Germline loops: CDR1 SNHLY, CDR2 FYNNEI. The CDR3 is 13 amino acids. With 6 bases removed from V and 0 bases from J, the gap between germline ends came to 8 bases. In DNA, the CDR3 is TGTGCCAGCAGGGACGGAGTGAACACTGAAGCTTTCTTT. It is translated as CASRDGVNTEAFF. Together with reference TRBV2 and TRBJ1-1, the CDR3 gives the full variable domain: EPEVTQTPSHQVTQMGQEVILRCVPISNHLYFYWYRQILGQKVEFLVSFYNNEISEKSEIFDDQFSVERPDGSNFTLKIRSTKLEDSAMYFCASRDGVNTEAFFGQGTRLTVV.

The chain employs TRBV9 and TRBJ2-7, with TRBD1 matching over 11 bases. J lost 3 bases, V lost 0 bases, and 2 bases had no gene match. The CDR3 loop spans 15 amino acids. Germline V gene lookup returns CDR1 SGDLS and CDR2 YYNGEE. The CDR3 nucleotides read TGTGCCAGCAGCGTAGGAGGGACAGGGGGCTACGAGCAGTACTTC. Protein product: CASSVGGTGGYEQYF.

The chain combines TRBV27 with TRBJ2-3; TRBD2 aligns across 11 bases. Germline trimming cut 1 base from V and 2 bases from J; bases unmatched to any gene: 2. The CDR3 is made up of 16 amino acids. In germline, CDR1 is MNHEY, CDR2 SMNVEV (reference sequence). The CDR3 here is CASSLLAGGFTDTQYF. In DNA form, the CDR3 reads TGTGCCAGCAGTTTATTAGCGGGAGGGTTCACAGATACGCAGTATTTT.

The rearrangement uses TRBV2 and TRBJ2-7; TRBD2 matches at 12 bases. The CDR3 extends over 14 amino acids. In germline, CDR1 is SNHLY, CDR2 FYNNEI. J lost 7 bases, V lost 8 bases, and 9 bases had no gene match. In DNA form, the CDR3 reads TGTGCCAGCCAGCGACTAGCGGGAGAGTGGGAGCAGTACTTC. Translation gives CASQRLAGEWEQYF.

The V and J genes are TRBV30 and TRBJ2-7; D is perhaps TRBD1 (5 bases). The CDR3 is made up of 13 amino acids. Between the trimmed V and J ends, which lost 0 bases and 3 bases, there was a span of 9 bases. The germline gives CDR1 GTSNPN, CDR2 SVGIG (reference sequence). The CDR3, as DNA: TGTGCCTGGAGTGTGGACAATTACTACGAGCAGTACTTC. This gives the protein CAWSVDNYYEQYF.

This chain uses TRBV27 with TRBJ2-7; D unclear. CDR3 size: 14 residues. The V end lost 5 bases, the J end lost 0 bases, and 11 bases lay between the germline ends. Germline CDR1 reads MNHEY; CDR2 reads SMNVEV (reference sequence). CDR3 coding DNA: TGTGCCAGCAGTCCCCGACTCTACTCCTACGAGCAGTACTTC. It yields the protein CASSPRLYSYEQYF.

J is TRBJ2-7 and V is TRBV18; D gene uncertain. V lost 0 bases, J lost 7 bases, and 10 bases lay in between. CDR3 length equals 13 residues. Germline CDR1 reads KGHSH; CDR2 reads LQKENI. CDR3 loop: CASSPPSEWEQYF. The CDR3 nucleotides are TGTGCCAGCTCACCACCAAGTGAGTGGGAGCAGTACTTC.

The V and J genes are TRBV19 and TRBJ1-6; D not certain. The germline V gene has CDR1 LNHDA and CDR2 SQIVND (reference sequence). The length of the CDR3 is 14 residues. V was clipped by 6 bases and J by 3 bases, with 9 bases between them. CDR3 region: CASSRGIYNSPLHF. CDR3 sequence (DNA): TGTGCCAGTAGCCGCGGGATCTATAATTCACCCCTCCACTTT.

V usage is TRBV6-5 and J usage is TRBJ2-3; D gene ambiguous. V gave up 6 bases and J gave up 5 bases, with 9 bases separating them. The germline gives CDR1 MNHEY, CDR2 SVGAGI. The CDR3 spans 12 residues. For the CDR3, the DNA is TGTGCCAGCAGGTCATCGGGAGATACGCAGTATTTT. Translated, it gives CASRSSGDTQYF.

This clone has a handful of counts. The chain is built from TRBV11-2 and TRBJ2-3, with no clear D. Per the germline V gene, CDR1 is SGHAT and CDR2 is FQNNGV. There are 16 residues in the CDR3. V was clipped by 1 base and J by 0 bases, with 11 bases between them. The CDR3 coding sequence is TGTGCCAGCAGCTTAGTTGGCGGCCCTAGCACAGATACGCAGTATTTT. This gives the protein CASSLVGGPSTDTQYF.

V is TRBV2 and J is TRBJ1-6; no definite D call. CDR3 length equals 15 residues. V lost 4 bases to trimming and J lost 4 bases, with 11 bases between them. Germline V CDR1 and CDR2: SNHLY, FYNNEI. CDR3 region: CASSVRQVYNSPLHF. The CDR3 DNA is TGTGCCAGCAGTGTGCGGCAGGTATATAATTCACCCCTCCACTTT. The complete variable domain, with remaining parts taken from reference TRBV2 and TRBJ1-6, reads EPEVTQTPSHQVTQMGQEVILRCVPISNHLYFYWYRQILGQKVEFLVSFYNNEISEKSEIFDDQFSVERPDGSNFTLKIRSTKLEDSAMYFCASSVRQVYNSPLHFGNGTRLTVT.

The rearrangement joins TRBV6-5 to TRBJ1-1, with a weak D call TRBD1 (5 bases). The CDR3 runs 15 residues. Germline V gene sequence: CDR1 MNHEY, CDR2 SVGAGI. Trimming took 0 bases from V and 7 from J, leaving 15 bases between them. The CDR3 reads CASSYSSGIFGEAFF. The CDR3, as DNA: TGTGCCAGCAGTTACTCATCAGGGATTTTCGGTGAAGCTTTCTTT.

The chain uses TRBV5-1 and TRBJ2-5; TRBD1 is a possible D gene (6 bases). The CDR3 runs 14 residues. Germline CDR1 and CDR2: SGHRS and YFSETQ. The V and J ends lost 4 bases and 1 base respectively, with 11 bases between them. CDR3 residues: CASSVQGIQETQYF. CDR3 DNA: TGCGCCAGCAGCGTACAGGGAATCCAAGAGACCCAGTACTTC. The variable domain in full, completed from reference TRBV5-1 and TRBJ2-5, reads KAGVTQTPRYLIKTRGQQVTLSCSPISGHRSVSWYQQTPGQGLQFLFEYFSETQRNKGNFPGRFSGRQFSNSRSEMNVSTLELGDSALYLCASSVQGIQETQYFGPGTRLLVL.

The chain couples TRBV3-1 (or the pseudogene TRBV3-2) to TRBJ1-2; D perhaps matches TRBD1 (6 bases). V dropped 4 bases and J dropped 0 bases, with 24 bases sitting between them. The germline CDR1 and CDR2 sequences are LGHDT and YNNKEL (reference sequence). CDR3 length: 19 amino acids. The CDR3 DNA reads as TGTGCCAGCAGCCCCGTCGAGCTCACAGGGAGAGGGGCTAACTATGGCTACACCTTC. It encodes CASSPVELTGRGANYGYTF.

In DNA, the CDR3 is TGTGCCAGTAGCAGAGGGAGGGGTTCACACTACGAGCAGTACTTC. Translating it yields CASSRGRGSHYEQYF. The chain recombines TRBV19 with TRBJ2-7; 7 nucleotides agree with TRBD2. CDR1 and CDR2 from the germline V gene are LNHDA and SQIVND (reference sequence). This CDR3 spans 15 amino acids. The V gene end was trimmed by 6 bases and the J gene end by 3 bases; junction bases not matched to a gene: 11.

The rearrangement links TRBV6-5 to TRBJ1-2; no firm D call. V was clipped by 2 bases and J by 4 bases, with 14 bases between them. The CDR3 extends over 15 amino acids. Germline values: CDR1 MNHEY, CDR2 SVGAGI. The CDR3 nucleotides are TGTGCCAGCAGTTACCAACAGCCCTACCGCTATGGCTACACCTTC. It is translated as CASSYQQPYRYGYTF.

This sequence joins TRBV5-4 and TRBJ1-1; TRBD1 might be the D (5 bases). Germline loops: CDR1 SGHNT, CDR2 YYREEE (reference sequence). The CDR3 contains 15 residues. V gave up 4 bases and J gave up 1 base, with 14 bases separating them. The DNA of the CDR3 is TGTGCCAGCAGCCCGGGAGGGGTTCGGAACACTGAAGCTTTCTTT. This encodes CASSPGGVRNTEAFF.